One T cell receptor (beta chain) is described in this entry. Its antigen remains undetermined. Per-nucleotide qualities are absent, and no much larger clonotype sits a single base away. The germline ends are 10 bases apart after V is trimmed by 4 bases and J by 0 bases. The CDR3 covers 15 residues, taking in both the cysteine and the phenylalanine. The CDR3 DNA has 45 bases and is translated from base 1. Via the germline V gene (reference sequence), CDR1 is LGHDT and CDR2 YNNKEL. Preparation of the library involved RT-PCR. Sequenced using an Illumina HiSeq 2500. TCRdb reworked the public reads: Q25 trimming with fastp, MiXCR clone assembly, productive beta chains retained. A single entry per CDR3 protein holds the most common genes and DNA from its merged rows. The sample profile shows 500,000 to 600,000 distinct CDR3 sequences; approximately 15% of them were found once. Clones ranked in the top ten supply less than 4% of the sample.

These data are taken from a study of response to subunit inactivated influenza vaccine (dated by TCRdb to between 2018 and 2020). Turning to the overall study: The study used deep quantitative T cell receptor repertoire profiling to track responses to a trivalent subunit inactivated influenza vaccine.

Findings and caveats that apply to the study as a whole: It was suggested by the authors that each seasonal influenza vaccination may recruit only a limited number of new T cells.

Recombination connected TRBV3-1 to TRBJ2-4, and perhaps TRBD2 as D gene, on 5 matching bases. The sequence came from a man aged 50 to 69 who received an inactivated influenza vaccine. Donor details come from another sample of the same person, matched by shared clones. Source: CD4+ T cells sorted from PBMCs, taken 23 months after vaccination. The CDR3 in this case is CASSPDSLAKNIQYF. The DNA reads TGTGCCAGCAGCCCGGACTCTTTAGCCAAAAACATTCAGTACTTC.